This entry features one T cell receptor (beta chain) sequence. Its antigen is still unknown. The source of the sample is a study of CD4 T cells in relation to SARS-CoV-2 and coronaviruses. General study points: In roughly 60% of donors, memory CD4+ clonotypes crossrecognized SARS-CoV-2 and at least one common cold coronavirus spike.

Before the COVID-19 pandemic, during about 2011-2019, CD4+ T cells were taken from unexposed donors. The cells were cultured for 10 days before CD4+ T cells were isolated. Libraries were prepared by immunoSEQ multiplex PCR; TCRdb keeps only in-frame clonotypes and omits some of them. The sample lists under 25,000 clones, roughly 74% occurring once. Germline V gives CDR1 MNHEY, CDR2 SMNVEV (reference sequence). This CDR3 region has 15 residues. The junction had 7 bases not matched to a gene; V was cut back by 6 bases and J by 4 bases. The clonotype comes from a human donor in good health. The chain recombines TRBV27 with TRBJ1-5; 9 bases map to TRBD1. Material for sequencing was CD4+ T cells from PBMCs, cultured in vitro. CDR3 sequence: CASSPTGGRNQPQHF. For the CDR3, the DNA is TGTGCCAGCAGCCCAACAGGGGGCCGTAATCAGCCCCAGCATTTT.